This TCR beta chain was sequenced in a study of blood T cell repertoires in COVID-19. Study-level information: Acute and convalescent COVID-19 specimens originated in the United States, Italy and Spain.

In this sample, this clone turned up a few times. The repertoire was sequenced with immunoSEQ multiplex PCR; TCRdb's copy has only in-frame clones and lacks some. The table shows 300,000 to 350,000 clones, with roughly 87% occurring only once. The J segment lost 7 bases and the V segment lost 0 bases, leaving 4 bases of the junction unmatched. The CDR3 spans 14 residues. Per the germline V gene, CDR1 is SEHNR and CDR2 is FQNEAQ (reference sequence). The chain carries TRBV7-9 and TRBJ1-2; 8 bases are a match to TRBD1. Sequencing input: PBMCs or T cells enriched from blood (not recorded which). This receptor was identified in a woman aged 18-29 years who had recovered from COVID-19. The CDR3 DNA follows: TGTGCCAGCAGCTTAGCTTCAGGGGGCGCTGGCTACACCTTC. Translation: CASSLASGGAGYTF.